The T cell receptor (beta chain) described here comes from a study of blood T cell repertoires in COVID-19. Clones were read by immunoSEQ multiplex PCR, and TCRdb kept only the in-frame ones, dropping some. The sample lists approximately 180,000 clones; around 73% were seen once. Germline values: CDR1 MDHEN, CDR2 SYDVKM. The CDR3 contains 16 residues. Trimming pared 3 bases from V and 0 bases from J, leaving 11 bases between. The sequence was collected from a woman aged 50 to 60 who had recovered from COVID-19. This chain uses TRBV28 with TRBJ1-4; D call uncertain. What was sequenced was PBMCs or T cells enriched from blood (not recorded which). The CDR3 loop reads CASSFSTTATNEKLFF. CDR3 DNA: TGTGCCAGCAGTTTTAGCACAACCGCAACTAATGAAAAACTGTTTTTT.